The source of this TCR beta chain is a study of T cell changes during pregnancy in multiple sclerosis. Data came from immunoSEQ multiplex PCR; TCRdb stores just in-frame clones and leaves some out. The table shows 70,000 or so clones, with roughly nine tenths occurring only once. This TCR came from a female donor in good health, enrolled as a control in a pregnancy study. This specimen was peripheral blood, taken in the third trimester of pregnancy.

In DNA, the CDR3 is TGTGCCAGCTCACCATTGGACAGGAGGTCCACTGAAGCTTTCTTT. Translated, it gives CASSPLDRRSTEAFF. The rearrangement joins TRBV18 to TRBJ1-1, with 7 bases lining up with TRBD1. Losses at the gene ends were 2 bases for V and 4 bases for J; bases not matched to a gene: 7. CDR3 length: 15 amino acids. Germline loops: CDR1 KGHSH, CDR2 LQKENI. Full variable domain (missing parts from reference TRBV18 and TRBJ1-1): NAGVMQNPRHLVRRRGQEARLRCSPMKGHSHVYWYRQLPEEGLKFMVYLQKENIIDESGMPKERFSAEFPKEGPSILRIQQVVRGDSAAYFCASSPLDRRSTEAFFGQGTRLTVV.